The 8 T cell receptor beta chains below all came from one sample that was sequenced in a study of PD-1 blockade in classical Hodgkin lymphoma. Stated time point: cycle 4 day 1 (C4D1), after about 6 weeks of nivolumab. No patient escaped relapse after autologous stem cell transplantation, and brentuximab vedotin exposure varied. Method: immunoSEQ multiplex PCR; TCRdb's copy keeps in-frame clones and lacks some. The data hold approximately 96,000 clones, with roughly 91% observed a single time. Here the sequenced sample was peripheral blood mononuclear cells (PBMCs), taken before the fourth cycle of nivolumab. The receptor set was obtained from a human donor with classical Hodgkin lymphoma.

The chain is built from TRBV27 and TRBJ1-5, with D unclear. The V end lost 5 bases, the J end lost 0 bases, and 8 bases lay between the germline ends. The CDR3 runs 14 residues. Per the germline V gene, CDR1 is MNHEY and CDR2 is SMNVEV (reference sequence). CDR3 in DNA: TGTGCCAGCAGTCCTCAGGTTAGCAATCAGCCCCAGCATTTT. It translates to CASSPQVSNQPQHF.

This chain uses TRBV10-3 with TRBJ2-7, with 10 bases lining up with TRBD1. Per germline, CDR1 ENHRY and CDR2 SYGVKD. The V and J ends lost 8 bases and 1 base, in that order; junction bases with no gene match: 5. This CDR3 has 14 amino acids. The CDR3 DNA follows: TGTGCCATCGGTAGGACAGGGGGATCCTACGAGCAGTACTTC. It specifies CAIGRTGGSYEQYF.

The V call is TRBV18, the J call TRBJ1-1, with a possible D match to TRBD1 (5 bases). CDR1 is KGHSH, CDR2 LQKENI, per germline. V lost 1 base and J lost 5, with 5 bases in between. The length of the CDR3 is 12 residues. The CDR3 DNA reads as TGTGCCAGCTCACCACAGGGGACTGAAGCTTTCTTT. This gives the protein CASSPQGTEAFF. Supplemented by reference TRBV18 and TRBJ1-1, the full variable domain reads NAGVMQNPRHLVRRRGQEARLRCSPMKGHSHVYWYRQLPEEGLKFMVYLQKENIIDESGMPKERFSAEFPKEGPSILRIQQVVRGDSAAYFCASSPQGTEAFFGQGTRLTVV.

The chain uses TRBV5-1 and TRBJ2-1; 11 bases are a match to TRBD2. The ends lost 4 bases at V and 7 bases at J; junction bases unmatched: 10. CDR3 size: 16 residues. Germline values: CDR1 SGHRS, CDR2 YFSETQ. The CDR3 DNA reads as TGCGCCAGCAGCCACCGTAGCGGGAGGGCCGGTAATGAGCAGTTCTTC. Amino acid sequence: CASSHRSGRAGNEQFF.

The chain uses TRBV28 and TRBJ1-1; 7 bases align to TRBD1. Germline CDR1 and CDR2: MDHEN and SYDVKM. This CDR3 spans 15 amino acids. V shed 2 bases, J shed 3 bases, and the junction held 6 bases outside the gene matches. The CDR3 coding sequence is TGTGCCAGCAGTTTACGGACGACAGGGTACACTGAAGCTTTCTTT. Its translation is CASSLRTTGYTEAFF.

The chain employs TRBV7-9 and TRBJ1-1, with D possibly being TRBD1 (6 bases). The V end lost 4 bases, the J end lost 6 bases, and 18 bases lay between the germline ends. The CDR3 loop spans 15 amino acids. Per germline, CDR1 SEHNR and CDR2 FQNEAQ (reference sequence). The CDR3 reads CASSSRQGTGAEAFF. CDR3 nucleotides: TGTGCCAGCAGCTCCAGGCAGGGGACGGGCGCTGAAGCTTTCTTT.

CDR3: CASSGTSGRRPGTDTQYF. For the CDR3, the DNA is TGTGCCAGCAGCGGGACTAGCGGACGACGCCCCGGCACAGATACGCAGTATTTT. The chain is built from TRBV2 and TRBJ2-3; 11 nucleotides match TRBD2. J was trimmed by 1 base and V by 6 bases; bases with no gene match: 12. There are 18 residues in the CDR3. The germline V gene encodes CDR1 SNHLY and CDR2 FYNNEI.

This sequence joins TRBV2 and TRBJ2-7, with 11 bases lining up with TRBD2. CDR3 length: 15 residues. The germline gives CDR1 SNHLY, CDR2 FYNNEI. Trimming removed 3 bases from V and 2 bases from J; junction bases left unmatched: 3. The CDR3 DNA is TGTGCCAGCAGTGAGGTAGCGGGAGGGCCCTACGAGCAGTACTTC. Translation: CASSEVAGGPYEQYF.